This entry lists 24 T cell receptor beta chains sequenced from one sample in a study of T cells in Graves' hyperthyroidism and ophthalmopathy (dated by TCRdb to between 2018 and 2021). The method was multiplex PCR. The listed sequencing device is Illumina HiSeq 2000. The TCR beta CDR3 regions were amplified from RNA transcripts. The TCR CDR3 was subjected to a first round of RT-PCR using the HTBI primer set and the Qiagen OneStep RT-PCR kit. The public reads were reanalyzed by TCRdb: fastp trimming at Q25, MiXCR alignment, in-frame beta chains only. Rows merge per CDR3 protein into single entries with the most common DNA and genes. The sample data list roughly 100,000 distinct CDR3 sequences, and roughly 50% of these were observed just once. Approximately 25% of the sample is taken by the ten largest. Sequenced material: blood. Receptors originate from a man aged 35 to 55 with Graves' hyperthyroidism.

This chain uses TRBV12-3 or TRBV12-4 with TRBJ2-5; TRBD2 is a possible D gene (6 bases). CDR3 length equals 14 residues. Trimming pared 3 bases from V and 0 bases from J, leaving 8 bases between. The CDR3 protein is CASSLGTYQETQYF. In nucleotides, the CDR3 is TGTGCCAGCAGTTTGGGGACTTACCAAGAGACCCAGTACTTC.

This clonotype has a count of ten or more. The CDR3 DNA is TGTGCCAGCAATAGCGGGAGAATAGGTAACGAGCAGTACTTC. It encodes CASNSGRIGNEQYF. The chain joins TRBV2 to TRBJ2-7, with 9 positions matching TRBD2. With V trimmed by 7 bases and J by 5 bases, 9 bases remained unmatched. The CDR3 length is 14 residues. Germline-derived CDR1 and CDR2 are SNHLY and FYNNEI. The full variable domain, with the rest looked up from reference TRBV2 and TRBJ2-7, is EPEVTQTPSHQVTQMGQEVILRCVPISNHLYFYWYRQILGQKVEFLVSFYNNEISEKSEIFDDQFSVERPDGSNFTLKIRSTKLEDSAMYFCASNSGRIGNEQYFGPGTRLTVT.

Notes on this clonotype: The CDR3 ends on some other residue instead of the conserved phenylalanine or tryptophan, so this is likely a read error. V and J are TRBV5-5 and TRBJ1-6; D unresolved. This CDR3 is 15 amino acids long. Germline values: CDR1 SGHKS, CDR2 YYEKEE (reference sequence). The CDR3 bases are TGTGCCAGCAGCTCCGTCCTGGACGATAATCCACCCCTCCACTTG. Translation: CASSSVLDDNPPLHL.

This clonotype has a count of ten or more. Just one base apart from a much larger clone, this may be a read error. The chain combines TRBV9 with TRBJ2-7; no clear D gene. The CDR3 sequence is 13 residues long. V was shortened by 5 bases and J by 6 bases, with 15 bases between the two germline ends. CDR1 and CDR2 from the germline V gene are SGDLS and YYNGEE. The CDR3 DNA reads as TGTGCCAGCAGTATCGGGCCGCGTCGCGAGCAGTACTTC. This codes for CASSIGPRREQYF.

This clonotype was observed at least ten times. V is TRBV9 and J is TRBJ2-1; TRBD1 matches 9 bases. Germline values: CDR1 SGDLS, CDR2 YYNGEE. The V segment lost 6 bases and the J segment 5 bases; nucleotides outside the gene matches: 9. The CDR3 totals 15 residues. For the CDR3, the DNA is TGTGCCAGCAACCTTCCAGGGACAGGGAACAATGAGCAGTTCTTC. Translating it yields CASNLPGTGNNEQFF.

The chain recombines TRBV7-3 with TRBJ2-7; D is unresolved. This CDR3 contains 15 residues. Germline CDR1 reads SGHTA; CDR2 reads FQGTGA. Trimming removed 2 bases from V and 0 bases from J, with 11 bases in between. The DNA of the CDR3 is TGTGCCAGCAGCTTAGACCCCTACCTCTCCTACGAGCAGTACTTC. Protein product: CASSLDPYLSYEQYF.

This clonotype was counted many times. The chain employs TRBV6-6 and TRBJ1-2; weak D call: TRBD1 (6 bases). This CDR3 region has 15 residues. The germline V and J ends were trimmed by 6 bases and 9 bases, with 23 bases remaining between them. Germline V gene sequence: CDR1 MNHNY, CDR2 SVGAGI (reference sequence). The DNA for the CDR3 is TGTGCCAGCAGCCCGGGGGCCGGGACAATCGGAAGCTACACCTTC. It translates to CASSPGAGTIGSYTF.

This clonotype was seen many times. This chain links TRBV20-1 with TRBJ1-1; D ambiguous. This CDR3 comprises 12 residues. V lost 2 bases to trimming and J lost 6 bases, with 10 bases between them. The germline V gene has CDR1 DFQATT and CDR2 SNEGSKA (reference sequence). CDR3 sequence (DNA): TGCAGTGCTAGATCGGCGGGCGCTGAAGCTTTCTTT. Translated: CSARSAGAEAFF.

The chain joins TRBV28 to TRBJ1-2; TRBD1 might be the D (6 bases). Trimming took off 7 bases at V and 4 bases at J, with 19 bases between the two ends. Per the germline V gene, CDR1 is MDHEN and CDR2 is SYDVKM. CDR3 length: 15 residues. DNA of the CDR3: TGTGCCAGCAACTCTTGGGGGGCCGCTTTCTATGGCTACACCTTC. Encoded protein: CASNSWGAAFYGYTF.

This clonotype was found many times. The chain links TRBV6-2 or TRBV6-3 to TRBJ2-1; TRBD1 or TRBD2 may be the D gene (6 bases each). Trimming removed 7 bases at V and 4 bases at J, with 11 bases between. This CDR3 has 13 amino acids. Per the germline V gene, CDR1 is MNHEY and CDR2 is SVGEGT. The CDR3 bases are TGTGCCAGCACCGGGGGCTCGTACAATGAGCAGTTCTTC. Protein sequence: CASTGGSYNEQFF.

Concerning this clonotype itself: In this CDR3 the conserved last residue, phenylalanine or tryptophan, is missing, so a read error is likely. The chain combines TRBV9 with TRBJ1-1; possible D gene TRBD1, 6 bases. Germline V lookup: CDR1 SGDLS, CDR2 YYNGEE. CDR3 size: 11 residues. V was cut by 3 bases and J by 8 bases, with 8 bases left in between. CDR3 DNA: TGTGCCAGCAGCGACCAGGGGGAAGCTTTCCTT. Its protein is CASSDQGEAFL.

This clonotype came up many times. This chain connects TRBV7-6 to TRBJ2-1, with 7 bases identical to TRBD2. Per germline, CDR1 SGHVS and CDR2 FNYEAQ. CDR3 length equals 14 residues. J was trimmed by 10 bases and V by 2 bases; bases with no gene match: 8. DNA of the CDR3: TGTGCCAGCAGCTTATTGCTAGCGGTAAGCGAGCAGTTCTTC. It is translated as CASSLLLAVSEQFF.

The rearrangement links TRBV29-1 to TRBJ1-6; 10 bases align to TRBD1. V was pared by 5 bases and J by 5 bases, with 3 bases of the junction left unmatched. This CDR3 is 14 amino acids long. CDR1 and CDR2 (germline): SQVTM, ANQGSEA. The CDR3 nucleotides read TGCAGCGTTCGACAGGGGGCAGATAATTCACCCCTCCACTTT. Amino acid sequence: CSVRQGADNSPLHF.

This clonotype was seen many times. This sequence joins TRBV28 and TRBJ1-5; weak D call: TRBD1 (5 bases). Germline-derived CDR1 and CDR2 are MDHEN and SYDVKM. V lost 6 bases, J lost 4 bases, and 10 bases lay in between. This CDR3 is 13 amino acids long. Written as DNA, the CDR3 is TGTGCCAGCAGACAGGTTCCTAATCAGCCCCAGCATTTT. Protein product: CASRQVPNQPQHF.

Regarding this clonotype: The CDR3 does not end in the conserved phenylalanine or tryptophan, so this is likely a read error. The gene calls are TRBV12-3 or TRBV12-4 and TRBJ1-6; no firm D call. The CDR3 loop spans 13 amino acids. This CDR3 reads CASSFSSNSPLHS. DNA of the CDR3: TGCGCCAGCAGTTTTTCCTCCAATTCACCCCTCCACTCT.

In regard to this clonotype: A much larger clone differs by one base, so this may be a read error. The final CDR3 position lacks the conserved phenylalanine or tryptophan, pointing to a likely read error. This chain joins TRBV5-1 and TRBJ1-1; 11 bases align to TRBD1. The CDR3 extends over 15 amino acids. Losses at the gene ends were 4 bases for V and 1 base for J; bases not matched to a gene: 3. Looked up from germline, CDR1 is SGHRS and CDR2 is YFSETQ. CDR3 nucleotides: TGCGCCAGCAGCACCGGGACAGGGGGGAACACTGAAGCTTTCTTG. Its translation is CASSTGTGGNTEAFL.

The chain links TRBV2 to TRBJ2-4; weak D call: TRBD1 (6 bases). The ends were cut back, 2 bases at V and 7 bases at J, with 9 bases in the middle. The CDR3 is 13 amino acids. Germline CDR1 and CDR2: SNHLY and FYNNEI. The CDR3, as DNA: TGTGCCAGCAGTGAATGGCAGGGGAACATTCAGTACTTC. This gives the protein CASSEWQGNIQYF.

This clonotype was picked up a small number of times. With a much larger clone just one base away, this may be a read error. The rearrangement uses TRBV12-3 or TRBV12-4 and TRBJ2-7, with D unresolved. The ends were cut back, 5 bases at V and 3 bases at J, with 11 bases in the middle. The CDR3 is 13 residues long. CDR3 amino acids: CASSPHGVYEQYF. CDR3 DNA sequence: TGTGCCAGCAGTCCCCATGGCGTCTACGAGCAGTACTTC.

Of note for this clonotype: The junction does not match germline at one end; this may be a read error. The genes are TRBV4-2 and TRBJ2-2; perhaps D is TRBD1 or TRBD2 (6 bases each). Germline CDR1 and CDR2: LGHNA and YNFKEQ. The CDR3 runs to 13 residues. The CDR3 region has the DNA TGTGCCAGCAGTCTCGGGGGCACCGGGGAGCTGGTTTTT. Translating it yields CASSLGGTGELVF.

This clonotype was found many times. The chain has TRBV3-1 and TRBJ2-5; D call uncertain. This CDR3 contains 12 residues. V lost 1 base and J 5 bases, leaving 5 bases between the germline ends. Germline loops: CDR1 LGHDT, CDR2 YNNKEL (reference sequence). The CDR3 region has the DNA TGTGCCAGCAGCCAAGTCGGGGAGACCCAGTACTTC. As protein: CASSQVGETQYF.

This clonotype was seen more than once but under ten times. This sequence may be a read error, since a much larger clone differs from it by one base. The rearrangement uses TRBV5-1 and TRBJ1-4, with unresolved D. CDR1 SGHRS and CDR2 YFSETQ come from the germline V gene. The CDR3 contains 13 residues. In DNA form, the CDR3 reads TGCGCCAGCAGCTTGGCCGGGCGTGAAAGACTGTTTTTT. It codes for CASSLAGRERLFF.

This chain connects TRBV20-1 to TRBJ2-1, with D perhaps matching TRBD2 (5 bases). Germline assignment: CDR1 DFQATT and CDR2 SNEGSKA (reference sequence). The CDR3 totals 14 residues. Trimming stripped 1 base from V and 3 bases from J, with 10 bases between. The CDR3 is CSARGPAGYNEQFF. CDR3 DNA: TGCAGTGCTAGAGGACCTGCGGGCTACAATGAGCAGTTCTTC.

This clonotype was observed many times. V usage is TRBV6-6 and J usage is TRBJ2-3; the D gene is possibly TRBD2 (5 bases). This CDR3 has 14 amino acids. Germline assignment: CDR1 MNHNY and CDR2 SVGAGI (reference sequence). With 2 bases removed from V and 0 bases from J, the gap between germline ends came to 6 bases. CDR3 loop: CASSYGESTDTQYF. The CDR3 DNA follows: TGTGCCAGCAGTTACGGGGAGAGCACAGATACGCAGTATTTT.

The CDR3 region has the DNA TGCAGCGCAGCAGGACAGGGGGCGCTTGAGCAGTACTTC. Translated: CSAAGQGALEQYF. V is TRBV29-1 and J is TRBJ2-7; 11 bases agree with TRBD1. The CDR3 length is 13 residues. CDR1 and CDR2 (germline): SQVTM, ANQGSEA. J gave up 7 bases and V 7 bases, and 9 bases lay outside the gene matches.